This passage covers 8 T cell receptor beta chains from one sample sequenced in a study of T cells in Graves' hyperthyroidism and ophthalmopathy. RNA transcripts gave rise to amplified TCR beta CDR3 regions. The HTBI primer set served for first-round RT-PCR of the TCR CDR3. One entry per CDR3 protein, called by TCRdb with MiXCR from the multiplex PCR reads. Of 600,000 or so distinct CDR3 sequences in the sample, about 16% were seen once. Sequenced input: blood. These receptors were taken from a woman aged 25 to 39 with Graves' hyperthyroidism.

The rearrangement joins TRBV20-1 to TRBJ2-3; D tentatively fits TRBD1 or TRBD2 (5 bases each). This CDR3 has 16 amino acids. V was cut by 3 bases and J by 4 bases, with 20 bases left in between. Germline V gives CDR1 DFQATT, CDR2 SNEGSKA (reference sequence). The CDR3 region has the DNA TGCAGTGCTAGGACGTTGGGGGAGCGCTCCTCAGATACGCAGTATTTT. Encoded protein: CSARTLGERSSDTQYF.

V usage is TRBV6-1 and J usage is TRBJ2-7; D may be TRBD2 (6 bases). The CDR3 consists of 15 residues. Trimming pared 8 bases from V and 3 bases from J, leaving 20 bases between. Germline assignment: CDR1 MNHNS and CDR2 SASEGT. The DNA of the CDR3 is TGTGCCAGCCCCGCGCCCGGAGGGATGAACTACGAGCAGTACTTC. Its protein product is CASPAPGGMNYEQYF.

This clonotype was detected many times. This chain joins TRBV5-1 and TRBJ1-2, with a possible D match to TRBD1 (5 bases). V lost 5 bases and J lost 0, with 20 bases in between. The CDR3 is 17 amino acids. Germline loops: CDR1 SGHRS, CDR2 YFSETQ. The CDR3 coding sequence is TGCGCCAGCAGTAATCCCCCGGGACTCACTTCTAACTATGGCTACACCTTC. Protein sequence: CASSNPPGLTSNYGYTF.

This clonotype was detected only a few times. The chain links TRBV9 to TRBJ2-1; D is perhaps TRBD2 (6 bases). The CDR3 consists of 15 residues. With 3 bases removed from V and 0 bases from J, the gap between germline ends came to 10 bases. In germline, CDR1 is SGDLS, CDR2 YYNGEE. CDR3 nucleotides: TGTGCCAGCAGCGGTGGCGGGGCCTCCTACAATGAGCAGTTCTTC. Amino acids: CASSGGGASYNEQFF.

The table lists this clonotype with many counts. The chain couples TRBV5-1 to TRBJ2-2, with D perhaps matching TRBD2 (5 bases). The CDR3 length is 16 residues. Germline CDR1 SGHRS, CDR2 YFSETQ. Trimming cost V 2 bases and J 0 bases, with 11 bases left between them. This CDR3 reads CASSFRPGTNTGELFF. CDR3 in DNA: TGCGCCAGCAGCTTCCGTCCGGGGACGAACACCGGGGAGCTGTTTTTT.

This clonotype appeared many times. This chain uses TRBV29-1 with TRBJ2-7, with TRBD1 as a possible D gene (6 bases). The CDR3 loop spans 14 amino acids. With 2 bases removed from V and 6 bases from J, the gap between germline ends came to 17 bases. Germline values: CDR1 SQVTM, CDR2 ANQGSEA. In nucleotides, the CDR3 is TGCAGCGTTGAATTTAGGGGGTCATTAACCGAGCAGTACTTC. Translating it yields CSVEFRGSLTEQYF.

The chain carries TRBV29-1 and TRBJ2-7, with D possibly matching TRBD2 (5 bases). The V gene's germline CDR1 is SQVTM and CDR2 ANQGSEA. The V end lost 4 bases, the J end lost 0 bases, and 13 bases lay between the germline ends. The CDR3 extends over 14 amino acids. CDR3: CSVAGYKSSYEQYF. As DNA, the CDR3 is TGCAGCGTTGCGGGGTACAAGAGCTCCTACGAGCAGTACTTC.

This chain links TRBV2 with TRBJ1-4; weak D call: TRBD1 (5 bases). The germline gives CDR1 SNHLY, CDR2 FYNNEI. V was trimmed by 7 bases and J by 4 bases, leaving 7 bases between them. This CDR3 spans 12 amino acids. CDR3 DNA: TGTGCCAGCAATAGGGGTAATGAAAAACTGTTTTTT. Encoded protein: CASNRGNEKLFF.